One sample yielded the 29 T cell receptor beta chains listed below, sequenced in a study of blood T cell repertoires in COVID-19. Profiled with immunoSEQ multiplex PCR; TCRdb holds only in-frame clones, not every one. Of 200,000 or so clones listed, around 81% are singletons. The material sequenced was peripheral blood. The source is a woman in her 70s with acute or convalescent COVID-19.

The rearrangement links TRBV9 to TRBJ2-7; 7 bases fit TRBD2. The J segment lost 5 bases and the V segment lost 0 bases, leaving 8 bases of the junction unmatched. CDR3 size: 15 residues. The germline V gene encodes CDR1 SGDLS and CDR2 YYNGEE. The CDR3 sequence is CASSVGWAGDHEQYF. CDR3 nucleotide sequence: TGTGCCAGCAGCGTAGGTTGGGCGGGAGATCACGAGCAGTACTTC.

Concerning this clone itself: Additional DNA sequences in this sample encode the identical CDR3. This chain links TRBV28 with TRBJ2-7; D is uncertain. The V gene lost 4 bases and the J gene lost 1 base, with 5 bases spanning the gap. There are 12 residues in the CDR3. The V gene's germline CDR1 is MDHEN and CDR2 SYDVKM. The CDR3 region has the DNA TGTGCCAGCAGTTCCCTGTCCTACGAGCAGTACTTC. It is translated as CASSSLSYEQYF.

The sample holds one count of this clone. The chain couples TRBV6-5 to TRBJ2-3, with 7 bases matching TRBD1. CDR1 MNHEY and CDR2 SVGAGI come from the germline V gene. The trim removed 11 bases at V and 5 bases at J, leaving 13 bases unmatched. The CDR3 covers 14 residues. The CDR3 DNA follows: TGTGCCGCCCAGCCGACAGGGCTCGGAGATACGCAGTATTTT. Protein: CAAQPTGLGDTQYF.

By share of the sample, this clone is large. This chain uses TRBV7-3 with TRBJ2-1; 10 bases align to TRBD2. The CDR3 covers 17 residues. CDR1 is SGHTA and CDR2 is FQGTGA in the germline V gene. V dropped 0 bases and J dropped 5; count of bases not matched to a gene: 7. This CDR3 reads CASSLTVLAGPDNEQFF. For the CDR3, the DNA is TGTGCCAGCAGCTTAACGGTACTAGCGGGGCCCGACAATGAGCAGTTCTTC. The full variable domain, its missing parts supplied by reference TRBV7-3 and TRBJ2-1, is GAGVSQTPSNKVTEKGKYVELRCDPISGHTALYWYRQSLGQGPEFLIYFQGTGAADDSGLPNDRFFAVRPEGSVSTLKIQRTERGDSAVYLCASSLTVLAGPDNEQFFGPGTRLTVL.

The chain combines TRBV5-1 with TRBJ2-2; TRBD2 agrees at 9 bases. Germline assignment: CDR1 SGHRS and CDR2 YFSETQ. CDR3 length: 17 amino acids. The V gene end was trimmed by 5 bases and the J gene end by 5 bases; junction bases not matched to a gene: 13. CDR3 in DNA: TGCGCCAGCAGGGCGGGAGGGCTTTCGGTCGGAACCGGGGAGCTGTTTTTT. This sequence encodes CASRAGGLSVGTGELFF.

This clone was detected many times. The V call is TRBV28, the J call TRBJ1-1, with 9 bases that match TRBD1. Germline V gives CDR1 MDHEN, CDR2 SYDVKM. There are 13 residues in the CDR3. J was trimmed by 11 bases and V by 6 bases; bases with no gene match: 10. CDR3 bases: TGTGCCAGCAGCTTTGGGACAGGGCGTTCGGCTTTCTTT. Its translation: CASSFGTGRSAFF.

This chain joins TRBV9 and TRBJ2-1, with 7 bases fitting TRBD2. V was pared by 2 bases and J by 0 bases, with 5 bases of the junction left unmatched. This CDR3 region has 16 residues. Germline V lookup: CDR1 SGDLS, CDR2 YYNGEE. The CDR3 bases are TGTGCCAGCAGCGTTAAAGCGGGAAGCTCCTACAATGAGCAGTTCTTC. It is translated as CASSVKAGSSYNEQFF.

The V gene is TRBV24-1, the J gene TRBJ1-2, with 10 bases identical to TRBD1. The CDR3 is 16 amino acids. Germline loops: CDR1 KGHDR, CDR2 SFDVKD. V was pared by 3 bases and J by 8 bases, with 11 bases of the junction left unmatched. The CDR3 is CATSDPTGTGAWGYTF. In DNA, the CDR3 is TGTGCCACCAGTGATCCAACCGGGACAGGGGCGTGGGGCTACACCTTC.

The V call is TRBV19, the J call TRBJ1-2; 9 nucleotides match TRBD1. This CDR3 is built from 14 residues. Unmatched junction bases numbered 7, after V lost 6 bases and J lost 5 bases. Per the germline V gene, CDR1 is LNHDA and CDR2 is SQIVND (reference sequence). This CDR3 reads CASRSTGGEYGYTF. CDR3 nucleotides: TGTGCCAGTAGATCTACAGGGGGCGAGTATGGCTACACCTTC.

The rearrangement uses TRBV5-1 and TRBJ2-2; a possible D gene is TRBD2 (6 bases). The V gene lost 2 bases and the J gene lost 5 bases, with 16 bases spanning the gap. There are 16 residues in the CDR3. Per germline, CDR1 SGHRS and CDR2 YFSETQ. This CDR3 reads CASSFSGGGNTGELFF. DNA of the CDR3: TGCGCCAGCAGCTTCTCCGGGGGTGGAAATACCGGGGAGCTGTTTTTT.

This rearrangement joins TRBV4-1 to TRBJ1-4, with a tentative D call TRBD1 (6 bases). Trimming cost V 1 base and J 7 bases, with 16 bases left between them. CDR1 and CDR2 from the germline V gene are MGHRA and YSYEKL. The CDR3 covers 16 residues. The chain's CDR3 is CASSQGGGQGGEKLFF. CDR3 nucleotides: TGCGCCAGCAGCCAAGGGGGGGGGCAGGGTGGTGAAAAACTGTTTTTT.

CDR3: CASRQGEKVGKTSPLHF. Written as DNA, the CDR3 is TGTGCCAGCAGACAGGGGGAAAAAGTGGGCAAAACTTCACCCCTCCACTTT. This chain joins TRBV5-8 and TRBJ1-6; 8 bases match TRBD1. The CDR3 has 17 amino acids. Germline loops: CDR1 SGHTS, CDR2 YDEGEE. With V trimmed by 5 bases and J by 9 bases, 16 bases remained unmatched.

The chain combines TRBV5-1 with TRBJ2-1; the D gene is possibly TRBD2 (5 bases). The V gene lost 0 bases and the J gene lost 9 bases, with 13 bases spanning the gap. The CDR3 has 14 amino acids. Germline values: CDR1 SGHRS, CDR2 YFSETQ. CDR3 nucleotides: TGCGCCAGCAGCTTGGCCTTAGAGGGCACTGAGCAGTTCTTC. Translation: CASSLALEGTEQFF. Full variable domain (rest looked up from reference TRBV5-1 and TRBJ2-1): KAGVTQTPRYLIKTRGQQVTLSCSPISGHRSVSWYQQTPGQGLQFLFEYFSETQRNKGNFPGRFSGRQFSNSRSEMNVSTLELGDSALYLCASSLALEGTEQFFGPGTRLTVL.

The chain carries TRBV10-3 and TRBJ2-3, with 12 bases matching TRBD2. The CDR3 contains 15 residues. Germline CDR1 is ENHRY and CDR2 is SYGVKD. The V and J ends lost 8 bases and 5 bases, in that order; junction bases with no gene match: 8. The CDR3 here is CAISGTSGPRDTQYF. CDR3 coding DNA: TGTGCCATCTCCGGGACTAGCGGGCCAAGAGATACGCAGTATTTT.

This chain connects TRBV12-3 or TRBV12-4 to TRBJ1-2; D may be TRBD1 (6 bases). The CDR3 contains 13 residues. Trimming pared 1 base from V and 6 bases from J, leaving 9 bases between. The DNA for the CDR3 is TGTGCCAGCAGTTTAGTCCAGGGGCATGGCTACACCTTC. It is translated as CASSLVQGHGYTF.

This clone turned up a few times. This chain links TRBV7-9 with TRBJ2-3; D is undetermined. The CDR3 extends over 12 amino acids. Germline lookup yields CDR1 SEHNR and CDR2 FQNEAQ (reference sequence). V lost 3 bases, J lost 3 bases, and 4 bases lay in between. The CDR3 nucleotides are TGTGCCAGCAGCTTGGAGACAGATACGCAGTATTTT. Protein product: CASSLETDTQYF.

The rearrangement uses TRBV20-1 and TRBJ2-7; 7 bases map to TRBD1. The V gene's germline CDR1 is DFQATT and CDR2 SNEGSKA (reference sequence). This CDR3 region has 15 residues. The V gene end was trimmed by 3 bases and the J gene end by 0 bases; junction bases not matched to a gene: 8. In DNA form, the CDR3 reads TGCAGTGCTAGTAACAGGGGCGGTAACTCCTACGAGCAGTACTTC. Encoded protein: CSASNRGGNSYEQYF.

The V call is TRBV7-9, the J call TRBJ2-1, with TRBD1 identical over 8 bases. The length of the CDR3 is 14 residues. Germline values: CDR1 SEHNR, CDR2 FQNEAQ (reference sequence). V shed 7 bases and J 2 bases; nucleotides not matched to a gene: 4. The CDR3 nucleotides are TGTGCCAGCATAGGGACAGGAGCCTACAATGAGCAGTTCTTC. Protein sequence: CASIGTGAYNEQFF.

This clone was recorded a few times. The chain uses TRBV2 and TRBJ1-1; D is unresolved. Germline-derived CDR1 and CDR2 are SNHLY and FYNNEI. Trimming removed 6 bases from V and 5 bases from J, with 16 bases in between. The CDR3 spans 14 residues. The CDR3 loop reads CASRPGAWWTEAFF. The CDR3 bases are TGTGCCAGCAGACCGGGAGCCTGGTGGACTGAAGCTTTCTTT.

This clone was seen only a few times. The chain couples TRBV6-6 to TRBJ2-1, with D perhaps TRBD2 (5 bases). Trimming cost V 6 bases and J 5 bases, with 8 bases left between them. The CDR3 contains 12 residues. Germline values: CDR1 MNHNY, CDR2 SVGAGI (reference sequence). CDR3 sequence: CASRLDNNEQFF. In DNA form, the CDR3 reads TGTGCCAGCAGACTAGACAACAATGAGCAGTTCTTC.

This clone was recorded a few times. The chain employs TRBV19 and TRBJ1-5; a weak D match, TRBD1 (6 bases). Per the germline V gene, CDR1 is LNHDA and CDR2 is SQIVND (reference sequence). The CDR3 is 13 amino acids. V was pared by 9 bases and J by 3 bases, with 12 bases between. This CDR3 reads CASRDTLNQPQHF. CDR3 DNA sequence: TGTGCCAGCCGGGACACCCTCAATCAGCCCCAGCATTTT.

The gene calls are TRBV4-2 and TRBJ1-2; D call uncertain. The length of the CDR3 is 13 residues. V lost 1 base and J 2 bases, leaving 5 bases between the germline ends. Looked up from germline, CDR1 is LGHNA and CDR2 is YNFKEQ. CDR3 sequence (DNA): TGTGCCAGCAGCCAAGTCCTCAACTATGGCTACACCTTC. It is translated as CASSQVLNYGYTF.

This CDR3 reads CASSQVTGGTEAFF. CDR3 DNA: TGTGCCAGCAGCCAAGTGACGGGGGGCACTGAAGCTTTCTTT. This rearrangement joins TRBV3-1 (or the pseudogene TRBV3-2) to TRBJ1-1; perhaps TRBD1 as D (5 bases). Per germline, CDR1 LGHDT and CDR2 YNNKEL (reference sequence). Trimming removed 1 base at V and 4 bases at J, with 10 bases between. This CDR3 has 14 residues.

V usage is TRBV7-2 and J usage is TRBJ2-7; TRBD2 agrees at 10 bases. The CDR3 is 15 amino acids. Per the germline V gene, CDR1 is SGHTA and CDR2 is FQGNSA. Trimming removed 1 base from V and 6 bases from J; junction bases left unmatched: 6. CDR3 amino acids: CASSLGLAGVGEQYF. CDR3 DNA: TGTGCCAGCAGCTTAGGGCTAGCGGGAGTAGGCGAGCAGTACTTC.

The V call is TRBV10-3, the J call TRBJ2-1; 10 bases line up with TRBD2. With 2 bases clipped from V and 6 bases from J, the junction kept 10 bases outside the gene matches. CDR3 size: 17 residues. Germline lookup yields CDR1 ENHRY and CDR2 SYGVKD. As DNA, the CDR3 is TGTGCCATCAGTGAGGGGCTAGCGGGAGATACCCGCAATGAGCAGTTCTTC. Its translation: CAISEGLAGDTRNEQFF.

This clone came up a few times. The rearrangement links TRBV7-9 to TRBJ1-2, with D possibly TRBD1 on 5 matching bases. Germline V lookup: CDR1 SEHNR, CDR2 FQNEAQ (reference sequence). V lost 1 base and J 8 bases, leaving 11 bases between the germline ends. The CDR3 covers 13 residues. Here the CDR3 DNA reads TGTGCCAGCAGCTTAGAGGAGGGGAGGGGCTACACCTTC. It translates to CASSLEEGRGYTF.

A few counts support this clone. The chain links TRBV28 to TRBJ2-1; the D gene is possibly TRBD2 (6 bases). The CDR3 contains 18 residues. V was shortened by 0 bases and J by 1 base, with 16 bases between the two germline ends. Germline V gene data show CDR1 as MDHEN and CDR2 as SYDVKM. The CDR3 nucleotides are TGTGCCAGCAGTTTATGGGGAGGAGGCGGAATGTCCTACAATGAGCAGTTCTTC. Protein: CASSLWGGGGMSYNEQFF.

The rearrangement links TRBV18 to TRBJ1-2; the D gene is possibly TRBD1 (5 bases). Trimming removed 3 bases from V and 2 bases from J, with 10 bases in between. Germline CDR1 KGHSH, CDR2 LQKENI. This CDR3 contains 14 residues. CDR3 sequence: CASSPLTANYGYTF. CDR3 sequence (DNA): TGTGCCAGCTCACCCTTGACAGCGAACTATGGCTACACCTTC.

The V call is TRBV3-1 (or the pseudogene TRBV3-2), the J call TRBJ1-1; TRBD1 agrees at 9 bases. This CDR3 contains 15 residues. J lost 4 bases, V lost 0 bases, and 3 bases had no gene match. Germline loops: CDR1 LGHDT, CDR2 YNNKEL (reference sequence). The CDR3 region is CASSQEGTGSTEAFF. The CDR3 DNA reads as TGTGCCAGCAGCCAAGAAGGGACAGGGAGCACTGAAGCTTTCTTT.